This TCR beta chain comes out of a study of blood T cell repertoires in COVID-19. Overall study: Samples taken during acute and convalescent COVID-19 were collected in the United States, Italy and Spain. Sample material is recorded as cDNA or gDNA derived from T cells, B-cell-depleted T cells, or PBMCs.

This clone appeared once. Germline lookup yields CDR1 WNHNN and CDR2 SYGVQD (reference sequence). V lost 4 bases to trimming and J lost 6 bases; unmatched junction nucleotides: 8. CDR3 size: 14 residues. Source study methods: The assay estimated nucleated cells by amplifying reference gene primers. The repertoire was sequenced with immunoSEQ multiplex PCR; TCRdb's copy has only in-frame clones and lacks some. V and J calls and clone size are copied from that table; D and trimming were computed from the DNA. This table holds 200,000 to 250,000 clones, about 88% found once. This TCR was sampled from an older woman with acute or convalescent COVID-19. Input material: peripheral blood. The chain uses TRBV10-1 and TRBJ1-2, with 7 bases identical to TRBD1. The CDR3 loop is CASSANRGWDGYTF. CDR3 DNA: TGCGCCAGCAGTGCAAACAGGGGCTGGGATGGCTACACCTTC.